This T cell receptor beta chain was identified in a study of CD8+ T cells in alopecia areata. Study information: Treatment of the treated patients consisted of oral tofacitinib, 5 to 10 mg twice daily. Findings and caveats of the study: Normal-skin resident alphabeta T cells also appear among scalp sample sequences. Higher clonality was seen in lesional scalp than in normal scalp, especially in alopecia totalis/universalis.

This clone was picked up a small number of times. The antigen remains unidentified. Treatment specified: oral pan-JAK inhibitor, 5-10 mg twice daily. Germline CDR1 is LGHNA and CDR2 is YSLEER. This CDR3 is 14 amino acids long. The V and J ends lost 1 base and 5 bases respectively, with 9 bases between them. Once RNA had been extracted, it was reverse transcribed into cDNA to act as the sequencing template. Sequencing was performed with immunoSEQ multiplex PCR; in TCRdb, only in-frame clones are kept and a portion is missing. Of approximately 180,000 clones in the sample, around 60% were seen once. This sample comprised CD4+ T cells sorted from blood, obtained at week 49, from a patient treated with tofacitinib. The TCR comes from a human donor with alopecia areata. The genes are TRBV4-3 and TRBJ2-1; D gene ambiguous. CDR3 loop: CASSQVGVHNEQFF. The CDR3 coding sequence is TGCGCCAGCAGCCAAGTTGGGGTGCACAATGAGCAGTTCTTC.